This T cell receptor beta chain is from a study of read filtering for tumor transcriptome and immune sequencing. Broader study findings: Dropping single-read clonotypes raised IR-seq and RNA-seq shared-clonotype correlation.

Germline values: CDR1 MDHEN, CDR2 SYDVKM. The CDR3 length is 15 residues. About this clonotype itself: Its antigen is not identified. A read error may explain this, as a much larger clone is one base away.

From 400 to 450 ng of RNA, a library with molecular barcoded alpha/delta and beta/gamma adaptors was made. TCRdb processed the reads anew with MiXCR; each CDR3 protein has one entry. The sample consists of roughly 93,000 distinct CDR3 sequences, 20% to 25% of them appearing once. The receptor was derived from a donor at least 40 years old with multiple myeloma. The chain carries TRBV28 and TRBJ2-2; TRBD2 matches 14 bases. Sequencing input: a population of CD138-negative cells sorted from bone marrow. This CDR3 is CAIRPGLAGAGELSF. The CDR3, as DNA: TGTGCCATCCGCCCGGGACTAGCGGGGGCCGGGGAGCTGTCTTTT.